Detailed here is one TCR beta chain. Original data processing: For nucleated cells, counts were estimated from reference gene primer amplification. Sequencing used immunoSEQ multiplex PCR; TCRdb keeps in-frame clones, though not all of them. The V and J calls and clone size are taken from that table; D and trimming were inferred from the DNA. In the table there are under 200,000 clones, 80% to 90% of which are singletons. The data are from a study of blood T cell repertoires in COVID-19. Across the whole study: The United States, Italy and Spain supplied acute and convalescent COVID-19 samples.

The CDR3 totals 14 residues. With 2 bases removed from V and 6 bases from J, the gap between germline ends came to 13 bases. Germline CDR1 is MNHEY and CDR2 is SMNVEV (reference sequence). Input material: peripheral blood. The receptor was derived from a man aged 55 to 69 with acute or convalescent COVID-19. This chain joins TRBV27 and TRBJ1-2; no clear D gene. In DNA form, the CDR3 reads TGTGCCAGCAGTTTAGAGGGCAGACCCCATGGCTACACCTTC. Translated, it gives CASSLEGRPHGYTF.